This is a list of T cell receptor beta chains from one sample in a study of T cell responses to AZD1222 COVID-19 vaccine. Here immunoSEQ multiplex PCR was the method, and the copy in TCRdb shows in-frame clones only, minus some. The sample has roughly 150,000 clones; approximately 90% are singletons. Sequenced here: peripheral blood, sampled 28 days after the second AZD1222 dose. The source of these receptors is an adult who received the AZD1222 COVID-19 vaccine. CDR3s include the opening cysteine and the closing phenylalanine or tryptophan. D genes are given only for firm matches. Rows give clone size only sometimes, using once, few, many, or a class for an expanded clone.

j_call d_call cdr3_length v_call clone_size cdr3_nt cdr3_aa
TRBJ1-6 - 15 TRBV5-1 - TGCGCCAGCAGCTTAGAAAGCTCCTATAATTCACCCCTCCACTTT CASSLESSYNSPLHF
TRBJ1-6 TRBD1 15 TRBV28 - TGTGCCAGTGGGACCGGGACAGGGGGCCGGCCACCCCTCCACTTT CASGTGTGGRPPLHF
TRBJ1-4 TRBD1 16 TRBV27 - TGTGCCAGCAGTTTAAAGGGGACAGCCCCTAATGAAAAACTGTTTTTT CASSLKGTAPNEKLFF
TRBJ2-2 TRBD2 17 TRBV7-3 - TGTGCCAGCAGCTATAAAGCGGGGGGCTCGAACACCGGGGAGCTGTTTTTT CASSYKAGGSNTGELFF
TRBJ1-2 - 14 TRBV19 once TGTGCCCGGGGGGCGGGCAGAGAGGCTGATGGCTACACCTTC CARGAGREADGYTF
TRBJ1-5 - 15 TRBV30 - TGTGCCTGGAGTCCAGGGACCGTTAGCAATCAGCCCCAGCATTTT CAWSPGTVSNQPQHF
TRBJ1-5 - 15 TRBV3-1/TRBV3-2 - TGTGCCAGCAGCCAAGGGGGCCCGGAAAATCAGCCCCAGCATTTT CASSQGGPENQPQHF
TRBJ2-3 TRBD2 16 TRBV11-2 - TGTGCCAGCAGCTCTGCCCGGACTAGGAGCGACAAGGCGCAGTATTTT CASSSARTRSDKAQYF
TRBJ1-2 - 15 TRBV9 - TGTGCCAGCAGCGTAGCGGGGCAAGGGAACTATGGCTACACCTTC CASSVAGQGNYGYTF
TRBJ2-7 - 12 TRBV7-9 once TGTGCCGGGTCGGGGGACTCCTACGAGCAGTACTTC CAGSGDSYEQYF
TRBJ1-2 - 13 TRBV6-2/TRBV6-3 - TGTGCCAGCAGCCCAGGTCTTGGGGCCGGCTACACCTTC CASSPGLGAGYTF
TRBJ1-6 - 15 TRBV15 - TGTGCCACCAGCAGAGATAGGGCAGATAATTCACCCCTCCACTTT CATSRDRADNSPLHF
TRBJ2-5 TRBD1 13 TRBV12-3/TRBV12-4 - TGTGCCAGCAGAGCGACAGGGCTAGAGACCCAGTACTTC CASRATGLETQYF
TRBJ1-1 - 13 TRBV9 - TGTGCCAGCAGCCCCCGGCCGAACACTGAAGCTTTCTTT CASSPRPNTEAFF
TRBJ1-5 TRBD1 14 TRBV2 - TGTGCCAGCAGTGAGTCGACAGGGAATCAGCCCCAGCATTTT CASSESTGNQPQHF
TRBJ2-5 TRBD2 16 TRBV7-2 - TGTGCCACCATAATTAGCGGGGGGGCCGTACGAGAGACCCAGTACTTC CATIISGGAVRETQYF
TRBJ1-2 - 15 TRBV7-9 - TGTGCCAGCGGAGGCAGTACGTGGGACTTCTATGGCTACACCTTC CASGGSTWDFYGYTF
TRBJ1-5 - 14 TRBV7-2 - TGTGCCAGCAGCTTAGGACAAGTCTCGGGGGCCCAGCATTTT CASSLGQVSGAQHF
TRBJ1-5 - 14 TRBV7-8 - TGTGCCAGCAGCGGGAACAGGGAGAATCAGCCCCAGCATTTT CASSGNRENQPQHF
TRBJ1-3 - 17 TRBV7-6 - TGTGCCAGCAGCTTAGGGGGGGGGATAACCTCTGGAAACACCATATATTTT CASSLGGGITSGNTIYF
TRBJ2-2 - 13 TRBV5-6 - TGTGCCAGCAGCTTGTTCGACACCGGGGAGCTGTTTTTT CASSLFDTGELFF
TRBJ1-5 - 16 TRBV2 - TGTGCCAGCAGTGACGCGGAGGGTCCGTCTAATCAGCCCCAGCATTTT CASSDAEGPSNQPQHF
TRBJ2-5 - 16 TRBV7-2 - TGTGCCAGCAGCTTCTACTCGGGATTCTCGGGCGAGACCCAGTACTTC CASSFYSGFSGETQYF
TRBJ1-4 - 14 TRBV5-1 - TGCGCCAGCAGCCCGACTAGGACAGACGAAAAACTGTTTTTT CASSPTRTDEKLFF
TRBJ1-1 TRBD1 14 TRBV7-3 - TGTGCCAGCAGTTTAACAGGGGGGAACACTGAAGCTTTCTTT CASSLTGGNTEAFF
TRBJ2-7 - 16 TRBV10-3 - TGTGCCATCAACGATGACAGCATAAAGGGTACCTACGAGCAGTACTTC CAINDDSIKGTYEQYF
TRBJ2-2 TRBD1 14 TRBV7-2 - TGTGCCAGCAGCGCGGGACAGGTCACCGGGGAGCTGTTTTTT CASSAGQVTGELFF
TRBJ2-7 TRBD1 16 TRBV5-5 - TGTGCCAGCAGCTGGGCGACAGGGGGGTACTCCTACGAGCAGTACTTC CASSWATGGYSYEQYF
TRBJ1-1 - 15 TRBV19 - TGTGCCAGTAGTATAATGGTGGGGGCGAACACTGAAGCTTTCTTT CASSIMVGANTEAFF
TRBJ1-6 TRBD1 17 TRBV11-2 - TGTGCCAGCAGCTTCACAATATTACCGGGACAGGGGTCACCCCTCCACTTT CASSFTILPGQGSPLHF
TRBJ1-5 TRBD1 17 TRBV15 - TGTGCCACCAGCAGACCGGGACAGTCAAACTCTGCTACAGCCCAGCATTTT CATSRPGQSNSATAQHF
TRBJ2-1 - 13 TRBV6-5 - TGTGCCAGCAGAACCTGGACAGACAATGAGCAGTTCTTC CASRTWTDNEQFF